Following are 25 T cell receptor beta chains from one sample sequenced in a study of T cell responses to AZD1222 COVID-19 vaccine. The data were produced by immunoSEQ multiplex PCR, yet TCRdb's version contains in-frame clones alone and is incomplete. This repertoire shows about 120,000 clones, approximately 91% found once; its top ten account for 2.4%. The sequencing here drew on peripheral blood, taken on day 0 of AZD1222 vaccination. These receptors were taken from an adult in good health.

This clone was counted a single time. The gene calls are TRBV5-1 and TRBJ2-3; no clear D gene. CDR1 is SGHRS, CDR2 YFSETQ, per germline. The CDR3 is made up of 15 amino acids. The germline V and J ends were trimmed by 2 bases and 4 bases, with 14 bases remaining between them. As DNA, the CDR3 is TGCGCCAGCAGCTTTGGAGCGACCCAGCCAGATACGCAGTATTTT. It encodes CASSFGATQPDTQYF. Together with reference TRBV5-1 and TRBJ2-3, the CDR3 gives the full variable domain: KAGVTQTPRYLIKTRGQQVTLSCSPISGHRSVSWYQQTPGQGLQFLFEYFSETQRNKGNFPGRFSGRQFSNSRSEMNVSTLELGDSALYLCASSFGATQPDTQYFGPGTRLTVL.

V usage is TRBV6-5 and J usage is TRBJ2-7; possibly TRBD1 for D (6 bases). This CDR3 contains 15 residues. Germline lookup yields CDR1 MNHEY and CDR2 SVGAGI. Trimming removed 0 bases from V and 4 bases from J, with 13 bases in between. The CDR3: CASSYSAAQGYEQYF. CDR3 in DNA: TGTGCCAGCAGTTACTCGGCGGCCCAGGGGTACGAGCAGTACTTC.

The V and J genes are TRBV29-1 and TRBJ2-3, with TRBD2 matching over 10 bases. Per the germline V gene, CDR1 is SQVTM and CDR2 is ANQGSEA. The CDR3 loop spans 16 amino acids. J lost 4 bases, V lost 4 bases, and 11 bases had no gene match. CDR3 amino acids: CSVVGGRLAGADTQYF. In DNA form, the CDR3 reads TGCAGCGTTGTGGGGGGGCGGCTAGCGGGAGCAGATACGCAGTATTTT.

The V and J genes are TRBV19 and TRBJ1-3, with D uncertain. The CDR3 is 14 amino acids. CDR1 is LNHDA and CDR2 is SQIVND in the germline V gene (reference sequence). V lost 8 bases to trimming and J lost 4 bases, with 15 bases between them. The chain's CDR3 is CASRSSGSGNTIYF. In nucleotides, the CDR3 is TGTGCCAGTCGGAGTTCGGGGAGCGGAAACACCATATATTTT.

The rearrangement uses TRBV7-9 and TRBJ1-4; no reliable D call. This CDR3 spans 15 amino acids. The V end lost 1 base, the J end lost 8 bases, and 14 bases lay between the germline ends. Germline loops: CDR1 SEHNR, CDR2 FQNEAQ (reference sequence). Here the CDR3 DNA reads TGTGCCAGCAGCTTAGATTTGGGAAGTCGCGAAAAACTGTTTTTT. It translates to CASSLDLGSREKLFF.

V usage is TRBV28 and J usage is TRBJ2-7; the match to TRBD1 covers 7 bases. From germline, CDR1 is MDHEN and CDR2 SYDVKM. Trimming removed 5 bases from V and 0 bases from J; junction bases left unmatched: 7. The CDR3 totals 15 residues. Here the CDR3 DNA reads TGTGCCAGCAGTCGGCCACAGGGGAGCTCCTACGAGCAGTACTTC. Protein: CASSRPQGSSYEQYF.

CDR3: CASTTSRALSGANVLTF. DNA for the CDR3: TGTGCCAGCACCACATCACGGGCCCTCTCTGGGGCCAACGTCCTGACTTTC. This chain links TRBV28 with TRBJ2-6; D gene ambiguous. The length of the CDR3 is 17 residues. Trimming removed 7 bases from V and 0 bases from J, with 16 bases in between. Germline-derived CDR1 and CDR2 are MDHEN and SYDVKM.

This clone was recorded once. V usage is TRBV30 and J usage is TRBJ1-3; D is perhaps TRBD1 (6 bases). This CDR3 region has 15 residues. V lost 1 base to trimming and J lost 0 bases, with 10 bases between them. The germline V gene has CDR1 GTSNPN and CDR2 SVGIG (reference sequence). This chain's CDR3 is CAWSDGDNSGNTIYF. CDR3 in DNA: TGTGCCTGGAGTGACGGGGACAACTCTGGAAACACCATATATTTT.

The CDR3 DNA is TGTGCCAGCAGCTTATCGGGTCGGTACGCTGAAGCTTTCTTT. This encodes CASSLSGRYAEAFF. V usage is TRBV11-2 and J usage is TRBJ1-1; D not certain. Between the trimmed V and J ends, which lost 2 bases and 6 bases, there was a span of 13 bases. CDR3 length: 14 residues. Per germline, CDR1 SGHAT and CDR2 FQNNGV. The whole variable domain, remainder taken from reference TRBV11-2 and TRBJ1-1, is EAGVAQSPRYKIIEKRQSVAFWCNPISGHATLYWYQQILGQGPKLLIQFQNNGVVDDSQLPKDRFSAERLKGVDSTLKIQPAKLEDSAVYLCASSLSGRYAEAFFGQGTRLTVV.

The rearrangement joins TRBV5-1 to TRBJ1-2; D may be TRBD1 (6 bases). This CDR3 contains 14 residues. Germline loops: CDR1 SGHRS, CDR2 YFSETQ. Between the trimmed V and J ends, which lost 0 bases and 4 bases, there was a span of 10 bases. The CDR3 DNA follows: TGCGCCAGCAGCTTGGATGGGGGGGCCTATGGCTACACCTTC. Amino acid sequence: CASSLDGGAYGYTF.

In this sample, this clone turned up once. This chain links TRBV7-8 with TRBJ1-5; the match to TRBD1 covers 8 bases. The CDR3 has 16 amino acids. V was pared by 0 bases and J by 6 bases, with 7 bases of the junction left unmatched. Germline assignment: CDR1 SGHVS and CDR2 FQNEAQ. This CDR3 is CASSLAGGQVGQPQHF. The CDR3 DNA reads as TGTGCCAGCAGCTTAGCGGGGGGACAGGTTGGTCAGCCCCAGCATTTT.

The chain carries TRBV24-1 and TRBJ2-7; 9 bases agree with TRBD1. V trimming: 3 bases; J trimming: 4 bases; junction bases outside the gene matches: 6. This CDR3 is 15 amino acids long. Germline V CDR1 and CDR2: KGHDR, SFDVKD. CDR3 in amino acids: CATSDTGTGLYEQYF. CDR3 sequence (DNA): TGTGCCACCAGTGATACCGGGACAGGGCTGTACGAGCAGTACTTC.

The chain is built from TRBV5-1 and TRBJ2-1; D gene unclear. The germline gives CDR1 SGHRS, CDR2 YFSETQ. The CDR3 spans 14 residues. V gave up 2 bases and J gave up 8 bases, with 14 bases separating them. This CDR3 reads CASSFLANSHEQFF. DNA of the CDR3: TGCGCCAGCAGCTTTCTCGCCAATTCCCATGAGCAGTTCTTC. The whole variable domain, filled in from reference TRBV5-1 and TRBJ2-1, reads KAGVTQTPRYLIKTRGQQVTLSCSPISGHRSVSWYQQTPGQGLQFLFEYFSETQRNKGNFPGRFSGRQFSNSRSEMNVSTLELGDSALYLCASSFLANSHEQFFGPGTRLTVL.

The chain carries TRBV27 and TRBJ2-4, with D possibly TRBD2 on 6 matching bases. CDR1 MNHEY and CDR2 SMNVEV come from the germline V gene (reference sequence). This CDR3 spans 16 amino acids. The V end was cut by 5 bases, the J end by 1 base, with 15 bases between. The CDR3 sequence is CASSTRLGVAKNIQYF. DNA of the CDR3: TGTGCCAGCAGTACGAGACTAGGAGTCGCCAAAAACATTCAGTACTTC.

About this clone itself: A read error may produce the germline difference seen at one junction end. The J gene is TRBJ2-7, the V gene TRBV7-9, with TRBD2 identical over 9 bases. This CDR3 is built from 15 residues. The germline CDR1 and CDR2 sequences are SEHNR and FQNEAQ (reference sequence). The CDR3 nucleotides read TGTGCCAGCAGCCTAGCGGGACTAGGGGTTCACGAGCAGTACTTC. Translating it yields CASSLAGLGVHEQYF.

The chain carries TRBV11-3 and TRBJ2-5; 9 bases agree with TRBD2. CDR1 is SGHNT, CDR2 YENEEA, per germline. J gave up 5 bases and V 0 bases, and 13 bases lay outside the gene matches. The CDR3 contains 18 residues. CDR3 in DNA: TGTGCCAGCAGCTTAGATCATCTGGCGGGAGGGCCCAGTGAGACCCAGTACTTC. Protein product: CASSLDHLAGGPSETQYF.

The CDR3 region has the DNA TGTGCCAGCAGTTTGCCCGACCGAAGGCAAGATACGCAGTATTTT. Translated, it gives CASSLPDRRQDTQYF. This rearrangement joins TRBV28 to TRBJ2-3; D gene uncertain. Germline loops: CDR1 MDHEN, CDR2 SYDVKM. The CDR3 length is 15 residues. Trimming took off 3 bases at V and 5 bases at J, with 15 bases between the two ends. The whole variable domain, remainder taken from reference TRBV28 and TRBJ2-3, is DVKVTQSSRYLVKRTGEKVFLECVQDMDHENMFWYRQDPGLGLRLIYFSYDVKMKEKGDIPEGYSVSREKKERFSLILESASTNQTSMYLCASSLPDRRQDTQYFGPGTRLTVL.

The chain is built from TRBV7-6 and TRBJ2-7; TRBD1 matches at 8 bases. Germline-derived CDR1 and CDR2 are SGHVS and FNYEAQ. The CDR3 runs to 15 residues. The J segment lost 4 bases and the V segment lost 0 bases, leaving 5 bases of the junction unmatched. DNA for the CDR3: TGTGCCAGCAGCTTAGCGCCGGACAGGGCGTACGAGCAGTACTTC. Translated, it gives CASSLAPDRAYEQYF.

J is TRBJ2-5 and V is TRBV2; D possibly corresponds to TRBD2 (5 bases). The germline V gene has CDR1 SNHLY and CDR2 FYNNEI. There are 13 residues in the CDR3. Trimming took 2 bases from V and 7 from J, leaving 11 bases between them. CDR3 protein: CASSENRGWTQYF. CDR3 DNA: TGTGCCAGCAGTGAAAACCGCGGGTGGACCCAGTACTTC.

The chain recombines TRBV3-1 (or the pseudogene TRBV3-2) with TRBJ2-7; D is undetermined. This CDR3 spans 15 amino acids. Germline CDR1 LGHDT, CDR2 YNNKEL (reference sequence). V lost 2 bases, J lost 7 bases, and 18 bases lay in between. CDR3 DNA sequence: TGTGCCAGCAGCCAATACGTCGTTCCTCAGGAGGAGCAGTACTTC. Protein product: CASSQYVVPQEEQYF.

The CDR3: CASSVEIFGGSGNTIYF. The CDR3 nucleotides read TGTGCCAGCAGCGTAGAAATCTTCGGGGGCTCTGGAAACACCATATATTTT. The genes are TRBV9 and TRBJ1-3; a possible D gene is TRBD1 (5 bases). Per germline, CDR1 SGDLS and CDR2 YYNGEE. Trimming shortened V by 0 bases and J by 0 bases, and 13 bases separated the two germline ends. The CDR3 covers 17 residues.

This chain uses TRBV5-6 with TRBJ2-2; possibly TRBD1 or TRBD2 for D (6 bases each). The CDR3 totals 17 residues. From germline, CDR1 is SGHDT and CDR2 YYEEEE. V lost 6 bases and J lost 4, with 22 bases in between. The CDR3 protein is CASTPRGGRIITGELFF. The CDR3 DNA reads TGTGCCAGCACCCCCAGAGGGGGGCGGATCATCACCGGGGAGCTGTTTTTT.

The CDR3 spells CASRESGSHSGNTIYF. For the CDR3, the DNA is TGTGCCAGCCGGGAGAGCGGCAGTCACTCTGGAAACACCATATATTTT. The rearrangement links TRBV6-6 to TRBJ1-3; D unresolved. The germline V gene encodes CDR1 MNHNY and CDR2 SVGAGI (reference sequence). This CDR3 is 16 amino acids long. Trimming took 8 bases from V and 0 from J, leaving 17 bases between them.

There are a few counts of this clone. The chain is built from TRBV5-1 and TRBJ1-5; D might be TRBD1 (6 bases). V shed 4 bases and J shed 2 bases, with 25 bases lying between them. Germline CDR1 SGHRS, CDR2 YFSETQ. The CDR3 is 19 amino acids. The DNA for the CDR3 is TGCGCCAGCAGCCCTCCGACGGGGACAAATGGAAGAGGCAATCAGCCCCAGCATTTT. Protein: CASSPPTGTNGRGNQPQHF. The full variable domain, in which reference TRBV5-1 and TRBJ1-5 provide the parts outside the CDR3, is KAGVTQTPRYLIKTRGQQVTLSCSPISGHRSVSWYQQTPGQGLQFLFEYFSETQRNKGNFPGRFSGRQFSNSRSEMNVSTLELGDSALYLCASSPPTGTNGRGNQPQHFGDGTRLSIL.

This clone was observed a handful of times. The rearrangement links TRBV4-2 to TRBJ2-1; TRBD2 matches at 11 bases. V trimming: 0 bases; J trimming: 6 bases; junction bases outside the gene matches: 7. CDR1 and CDR2 from the germline V gene are LGHNA and YNFKEQ. The CDR3 spans 17 residues. CDR3 amino acids: CASSQDLTSGNPNEQFF. CDR3 in DNA: TGTGCCAGCAGCCAAGATCTGACTAGCGGGAACCCCAATGAGCAGTTCTTC.